These 21 T cell receptor beta chains were sequenced from one sample in a study of blood T cell repertoires in COVID-19. The data were produced by immunoSEQ multiplex PCR, yet TCRdb's version contains in-frame clones alone and is incomplete. This sample has about 210,000 clones, with about 85% found just once. Material for sequencing was PBMCs or T cells enriched from blood (not recorded which). These receptors were obtained from a woman in her forties in a cohort exposed to, infected with or recovered from COVID-19 (not recorded which).

The chain links TRBV29-1 to TRBJ1-2; 10 positions match TRBD1. The germline CDR1 and CDR2 sequences are SQVTM and ANQGSEA. The CDR3 contains 13 residues. With 3 bases clipped from V and 5 bases from J, the junction kept 3 bases outside the gene matches. CDR3 sequence: CSVEGQGMYGYTF. In nucleotides, the CDR3 is TGCAGCGTTGAGGGACAGGGGATGTATGGCTACACCTTC.

The CDR3 spells CASSPHTEGRELGEQFF. The CDR3 DNA reads TGTGCCAGCAGCCCCCACACCGAGGGGCGGGAGTTAGGGGAGCAGTTCTTC. The V call is TRBV6-4, the J call TRBJ2-1, with 7 bases aligning to TRBD2. The CDR3 has 17 residues. Per the germline V gene, CDR1 is MRHNA and CDR2 is SNTAGT. V was clipped by 6 bases and J by 10 bases; unmatched bases: 21.

The chain couples TRBV5-1 to TRBJ2-7; tentative D call: TRBD1 (5 bases). The CDR3 totals 13 residues. CDR1 and CDR2 (germline): SGHRS, YFSETQ. Deletions cut 3 bases from V and 3 bases from J, with 10 bases between. The CDR3 nucleotides read TGCGCCAGCAGCTATACCAGGGACTACGAGCAGTACTTC. It codes for CASSYTRDYEQYF.

The chain uses TRBV5-4 and TRBJ2-1, with 8 bases fitting TRBD1. V lost 5 bases to trimming and J lost 7 bases; unmatched junction nucleotides: 5. The CDR3 spans 13 residues. CDR1 and CDR2 (germline): SGHNT, YYREEE (reference sequence). Written as DNA, the CDR3 is TGTGCCAGCAGACAGGACAGGGATAATGAGCAGTTCTTC. It yields the protein CASRQDRDNEQFF.

Only a few counts were recorded for this clone. The chain employs TRBV19 and TRBJ2-2; D not resolved. Germline assignment: CDR1 LNHDA and CDR2 SQIVND (reference sequence). The CDR3 extends over 17 amino acids. V was pared by 5 bases and J by 0 bases, with 16 bases between. The CDR3, as DNA: TGTGCCAGTAGTCCCTCCTTTTGGAGCCCGAACACCGGGGAGCTGTTTTTT. This translates into CASSPSFWSPNTGELFF.

A single count supports this clone. The chain uses TRBV11-3 and TRBJ2-3; 11 bases align to TRBD2. The CDR3 contains 19 residues. Trimming removed 5 bases from V and 4 bases from J; junction bases left unmatched: 17. Germline CDR1 SGHNT, CDR2 YENEEA. CDR3: CASSPRRRSGRAGADTQYF. The DNA of the CDR3 is TGTGCCAGCAGCCCCAGGCGGCGTAGCGGGAGGGCCGGGGCAGATACGCAGTATTTT.

The chain uses TRBV4-2 and TRBJ1-1, with D possibly matching TRBD1 (5 bases). Per the germline V gene, CDR1 is LGHNA and CDR2 is YNFKEQ. The CDR3 extends over 15 amino acids. The germline V and J ends were trimmed by 4 bases and 5 bases, with 17 bases remaining between them. This CDR3 reads CASSPERSGVTEAFF. For the CDR3, the DNA is TGTGCCAGCAGCCCGGAGCGTTCGGGGGTAACTGAAGCTTTCTTT.

The V call is TRBV14, the J call TRBJ2-5, with D possibly being TRBD1 (5 bases). The CDR3 has 14 residues. Per germline, CDR1 SGHDN and CDR2 FVKESK. The germline V and J ends were trimmed by 5 bases and 5 bases, with 15 bases remaining between them. CDR3 sequence: CASSFKGAYETQYF. The CDR3 DNA is TGTGCCAGCAGCTTCAAAGGGGCATACGAGACCCAGTACTTC.

CDR3 protein: CASSLEGLDRVSEQFF. The CDR3 bases are TGTGCCAGCAGCTTGGAGGGCCTAGACAGGGTGAGTGAGCAGTTCTTC. This chain links TRBV5-6 with TRBJ2-1; 7 bases are shared with TRBD1. From germline, CDR1 is SGHDT and CDR2 YYEEEE. The CDR3 is 16 amino acids. V was clipped by 0 bases and J by 9 bases; unmatched bases: 12.

The genes are TRBV28 and TRBJ1-5; the D gene is possibly TRBD1 (5 bases). The V gene lost 3 bases and the J gene lost 5 bases, with 8 bases spanning the gap. CDR3 size: 13 residues. Germline-derived CDR1 and CDR2 are MDHEN and SYDVKM. CDR3 DNA: TGTGCCAGCAGTTTCATCAGGGATCAGCCCCAGCATTTT. Translating it yields CASSFIRDQPQHF.

This chain links TRBV6-1 with TRBJ2-4; D might be TRBD2 (6 bases). Trimming took off 1 base at V and 8 bases at J, with 15 bases between the two ends. This CDR3 comprises 15 residues. Germline V lookup: CDR1 MNHNS, CDR2 SASEGT. CDR3 in DNA: TGTGCCAGCAGTGAAGGGGGGAGGTCACAAGACATTCAGTACTTC. It specifies CASSEGGRSQDIQYF.

This clone was picked up a small number of times. The V gene is TRBV14, the J gene TRBJ1-6; D is perhaps TRBD1 (6 bases). With 1 base removed from V and 0 bases from J, the gap between germline ends came to 19 bases. The CDR3 spans 20 residues. In germline, CDR1 is SGHDN, CDR2 FVKESK. CDR3 nucleotides: TGTGCCAGCAGCCAAGCAGGGCAGGGGATTAAGAGCTCCTATAATTCACCCCTCCACTTT. It specifies CASSQAGQGIKSSYNSPLHF.

The chain carries TRBV5-1 and TRBJ2-7, with D possibly being TRBD2 (6 bases). Germline V gives CDR1 SGHRS, CDR2 YFSETQ. With 5 bases removed from V and 1 base from J, the gap between germline ends came to 13 bases. This CDR3 is 14 amino acids long. The CDR3 protein is CASSSGTLSYEQYF. For the CDR3, the DNA is TGCGCCAGCAGTTCCGGGACTCTTTCCTACGAGCAGTACTTC.

This clone has just one count. The V and J genes are TRBV7-9 and TRBJ2-7, with 13 bases identical to TRBD2. The CDR3 covers 17 residues. Germline V gene lookup returns CDR1 SEHNR and CDR2 FQNEAQ (reference sequence). With 5 bases clipped from V and 7 bases from J, the junction kept 14 bases outside the gene matches. CDR3 loop: CASSPPSGTSGTEEQYF. Written as DNA, the CDR3 is TGTGCCAGCAGCCCCCCGAGCGGGACTAGCGGGACAGAAGAGCAGTACTTC. Filled out from reference TRBV7-9 and TRBJ2-7, the complete variable domain reads DTGVSQNPRHKITKRGQNVTFRCDPISEHNRLYWYRQTLGQGPEFLTYFQNEAQLEKSRLLSDRFSAERPKGSFSTLEIQRTEQGDSAMYLCASSPPSGTSGTEEQYFGPGTRLTVT.

This chain uses TRBV2 with TRBJ1-5; 9 nucleotides match TRBD1. V shed 4 bases, J shed 1 base, and the junction held 2 bases outside the gene matches. The V gene's germline CDR1 is SNHLY and CDR2 FYNNEI. This CDR3 contains 15 residues. The CDR3 sequence: CASSAGTGSNQPQHF. The CDR3 region has the DNA TGTGCCAGCAGTGCCGGGACAGGGAGCAATCAGCCCCAGCATTTT.

J is TRBJ1-1 and V is TRBV6-1, with 9 bases identical to TRBD1. CDR1 and CDR2 from the germline V gene are MNHNS and SASEGT. V was pared by 2 bases and J by 10 bases, with 11 bases of the junction left unmatched. The CDR3 has 15 residues. CDR3 coding DNA: TGTGCCAGCAGTGAAAAGCGGGACAGGGCATTTGGAGCTTTCTTT. Translating it yields CASSEKRDRAFGAFF.

The CDR3 DNA is TGTGCCAGCAGCCCCACAGTCAATGAGCAGTTCTTC. Amino acids: CASSPTVNEQFF. The V gene is TRBV7-2, the J gene TRBJ2-1; D is ambiguous. The CDR3 length is 12 residues. CDR1 SGHTA and CDR2 FQGNSA come from the germline V gene. Deletions cut 5 bases from V and 6 bases from J, with 8 bases between.

This clone was recorded a few times. This chain uses TRBV27 with TRBJ1-2; D remains unclear. V dropped 5 bases and J dropped 3 bases, with 16 bases sitting between them. The CDR3 extends over 15 amino acids. The germline V gene has CDR1 MNHEY and CDR2 SMNVEV (reference sequence). The CDR3 bases are TGTGCCAGCAGTCCCCACGGGGAGGGATACTATGGCTACACCTTC. Encoded protein: CASSPHGEGYYGYTF.

The rearrangement joins TRBV27 to TRBJ1-5; 7 nucleotides agree with TRBD1. Germline loops: CDR1 MNHEY, CDR2 SMNVEV (reference sequence). Unmatched junction bases numbered 9, after V lost 5 bases and J lost 2 bases. This CDR3 spans 16 amino acids. For the CDR3, the DNA is TGTGCCAGCAGTGCTCTACAGGGGCTCGGCAATCAGCCCCAGCATTTT. It is translated as CASSALQGLGNQPQHF.

V usage is TRBV10-3 and J usage is TRBJ1-1, with unresolved D. V lost 6 bases and J lost 1, with 21 bases in between. Germline V lookup: CDR1 ENHRY, CDR2 SYGVKD. The CDR3 covers 17 residues. The CDR3 protein is CAIRGVTGTGANTEAFF. Written as DNA, the CDR3 is TGTGCCATCAGGGGAGTGACGGGAACCGGAGCGAACACTGAAGCTTTCTTT.

This chain connects TRBV18 to TRBJ2-7; D call uncertain. The V end lost 5 bases, the J end lost 3 bases, and 11 bases lay between the germline ends. This CDR3 contains 13 residues. Germline CDR1 and CDR2: KGHSH and LQKENI. The CDR3 DNA sequence: TGTGCCAGCTCATCAAACTTACTCTACGAGCAGTACTTC. It translates to CASSSNLLYEQYF.